This T cell receptor (beta chain) was recorded in a study of shared clonotypes between healthy human individuals. At the level of the study: In total, the donors were two women and a few men aged 18 to 49.

V was pared by 2 bases and J by 5 bases, with 13 bases between. Looked up from germline, CDR1 is MNHNS and CDR2 is SASEGT. CDR3 size: 15 residues. Assay execution proceeded at the deep level. Several immunoSEQ 96-well plates shared each subset's DNA, each plate a replicate. The table came from immunoSEQ multiplex PCR; TCRdb's copy has only in-frame clones and leaves some out. This sample has about half a million clones, with 70% to 80% found just once. This sequence was found in a woman aged 40 to 50 in good health. Some clones in this sample may be carry-over from other donors' samples. Material for sequencing was PBMCs. The chain couples TRBV6-1 to TRBJ1-5, with a possible D match to TRBD1 (5 bases). The CDR3 nucleotides read TGTGCCAGCAGTGAAAATGGGGCAGGGCATCAGCCCCAGCATTTT. This codes for CASSENGAGHQPQHF.